This entry features one T cell receptor (beta chain) sequence. No antigen is known for it. No base quality information exists; no much larger clone differs at one position. The reads were generated on an Illumina HiSeq 1500. Clones were called with MiXCR by TCRdb after fastp trimmed the public reads at Q25, and only in-frame beta chains were retained. A single entry per CDR3 protein holds the most common genes and DNA from its merged rows. The sample data list 360,000 or so distinct CDR3 sequences, and roughly a third of these were observed just once. The ten largest account for roughly 12% of the sample. The sample's treatment or condition label is to be understood as: in vitro stimulation with specific CMV peptide epitopes to enrich CMV-specific T cells. This entry comes from a study of T cell repertoires in cytomegalovirus infection (dated by TCRdb to about 2019). In the study overall: Recently identified HLA-C-restricted CMV epitopes, whose presentation resists viral immunomodulation, were targeted by peptide stimulations together with well-studied HLA-B-restricted epitopes. Because public TCR beta signatures pointed to carriage of CMV infection together with the matching HLA type, the HLA type of each donor mattered for the analysis. The research as a whole found: The ex vivo response was dominated by HLA-C-restricted CMV-specific TCR beta clonotypes, which also provided the single most frequent clonotype in two of eight donors. Cumulative frequency of public TCR beta family members discriminated carriers of CMV infection plus the relevant HLA type in this cohort and an independent approximately 360-donor cohort.

The TCR comes from a human donor in good health (CMV status not recorded). Some clones in this sample may be carry-over from other donors' samples. The material sequenced was cultured PBMCs, taken from culture after CMV antigen stimulation.

The DNA is as follows: TGCAGTGCTATGGACCGGTTTAGGACAGATACGCAGTATTTT. Its translation reads: CSAMDRFRTDTQYF. The rearrangement combines TRBV20-1 with TRBJ2-3; too little of a D gene remains to name it. The CDR3, cysteine through phenylalanine, is 14 amino acids long. Of the read, only the CDR3 DNA is kept; its 42 bases are in frame from base 1. CDR1 DFQATT and CDR2 SNEGSKA are derived from the germline V gene (reference sequence). V drops 4 bases and J drops 3 bases, leaving 14 bases in between.